This is a list of T cell receptor beta chains from one sample in a study of T-cell reconstitution after alpha-beta-depleted transplantation in children. TCRdb re-called the PCR reads with MiXCR, one entry per CDR3 protein. This table holds 250,000 to 400,000 distinct CDR3 sequences, approximately 23% found once. This sample comprised PBMCs, mostly from graft donor cells, obtained 180 days after TCRalphabeta/CD19-depleted stem cell transplant. Every receptor here comes from a male patient aged 5 to 17 who had a stem cell transplant for acute lymphoblastic leukemia, so the T cells may come from the graft donor. The CDR3 runs from the conserved cysteine through the conserved F or W. D genes are given only for firm matches. For some rows the clone size is stated as once, few or many, or as a class when expanded; others skip it.

d_call	v_call	clone_size	j_call	cdr3_nt	cdr3_aa
.	TRBV12-3/TRBV12-4	.	TRBJ2-7	TGTGCCAGCAGTCCCGTCAGCTACGAGCAGTACTTC	CASSPVSYEQYF
TRBD2	TRBV20-1	.	TRBJ2-5	TGCAGTGCTAGCGCTAGCGGGAGTGTAGGAGAGACCCAGTACTTC	CSASASGSVGETQYF
TRBD2	TRBV9	.	TRBJ2-1	TGTGCCAGCAGCGCCCTCTTACTAGCGGATCCTTACAATGAGCAGTTCTTC	CASSALLLADPYNEQFF
TRBD1	TRBV12-3/TRBV12-4	.	TRBJ1-1	TGTGCCAGCTTCCTGAGGCTGGACAGGGGGATTTCTGAAGCTTTCTTT	CASFLRLDRGISEAFF
TRBD2	TRBV4-1	.	TRBJ2-3	TGCGCCAGCAAACCACTAGCGGGAGTGCCTACAGATACGCAGTATTTT	CASKPLAGVPTDTQYF
TRBD2	TRBV7-9	few	TRBJ2-5	TGTGCCAGCAGCCCGGGACTAGCGGGAGCAAGAGAGACCCAGTACTTC	CASSPGLAGARETQYF
TRBD2	TRBV7-9	.	TRBJ2-7	TGTGCCAGCAGCTTAGCAATAGGGGACTACGAGCATTACTTC	CASSLAIGDYEHYF
TRBD1	TRBV20-1	.	TRBJ1-5	TGCAGTGCAAGGCTTGGGACAGGGCGCGATCAGCCCCAGCATTTT	CSARLGTGRDQPQHF
TRBD1	TRBV9	.	TRBJ1-5	TGTGCCAGCAGCGTCGGACAGGGTGGAAATCAGCCCCAGCATTTT	CASSVGQGGNQPQHF
TRBD1	TRBV29-1	few	TRBJ2-1	TGCAGCGTTGAAGGGCTCCGGGACAGAACCTACAATGAGCAGTTCTTC	CSVEGLRDRTYNEQFF
.	TRBV6-1	.	TRBJ2-3	TGTGCCAGCAGGATTCTGACAGGCACAGATACGCAGTATTTT	CASRILTGTDTQYF
.	TRBV7-9	few	TRBJ1-2	TGTGCCAGCAGCTTAAGGGGGGGCAGTGAAGGCTACACCTTC	CASSLRGGSEGYTF
TRBD2	TRBV15	few	TRBJ2-5	TGTGCCACCAGCAGAGGTATTAGCGGGAGAATGGAGACCCAGTACTTC	CATSRGISGRMETQYF
.	TRBV19	.	TRBJ1-5	TGTGCCAGTAGTGGTCCGGGGAATCAGCCCCAGCATTTT	CASSGPGNQPQHF
TRBD1	TRBV6-1	.	TRBJ1-1	TGTGCCAGCAGCCGCAGACAGGGTGCGGGAGACACTGAAGCTTTCTTT	CASSRRQGAGDTEAFF
.	TRBV5-1	few	TRBJ2-5	TGCGCCAGCAGCCCCCTGGGCGGGGTTCAAGAGACCCAGTACTTC	CASSPLGGVQETQYF
TRBD1	TRBV5-1	.	TRBJ1-1	TGCGCCAGCAGGAACAGGGGCCACACTGAAGCTTTCTTT	CASRNRGHTEAFF
.	TRBV20-1	few	TRBJ1-4	TGCAGTAGTGGCGAACTGTTTTTT	CSSGELFF
.	TRBV18	few	TRBJ2-1	TGTGCCAGCTCACCACTCGGGCCCCCCTACAATGAGCAGTTCTTC	CASSPLGPPYNEQFF
TRBD2	TRBV2	few	TRBJ2-7	TGTGCCAGCAGCGGCCAAGGCGGGAGAGGATACGAGCAGTACTTC	CASSGQGGRGYEQYF
TRBD2	TRBV5-5	.	TRBJ2-2	TGTGCCAGCAGCCCGAGGACTAGCGGGAGACCCGGGGAGCTGTTTTTT	CASSPRTSGRPGELFF
TRBD2	TRBV20-1	.	TRBJ2-7	TGCAGTGCTAGAGAAGGTCCTAGACGCGGGGGGGAGCAGTACTTC	CSAREGPRRGGEQYF
TRBD1	TRBV19	few	TRBJ2-2	TGTGCCAGTAGTAAGACAGGGATTCGCACCGGGGAGCTGTTTTTT	CASSKTGIRTGELFF
TRBD1	TRBV28	.	TRBJ1-2	TGTGCCAGCAGCTCCCCCTGGACAGGGGGCCACTATGGCTACACCTTC	CASSSPWTGGHYGYTF
TRBD2	TRBV11-2	few	TRBJ2-3	TGTGCCAGCAGCTTAGTGGCCCTGACTAGCGGGAGAAGCACAGATACGCAGTATTTT	CASSLVALTSGRSTDTQYF
.	TRBV6-5	few	TRBJ2-7	TGTGCCAGCAGTTACTCCCAACGGGGAACCTACGAGCAGTACTTC	CASSYSQRGTYEQYF
TRBD1	TRBV12-3/TRBV12-4	few	TRBJ1-5	TGTGCCAGCAGCTCCGGGACAGGCAGGGATCAGCCCCAGCATTTT	CASSSGTGRDQPQHF
.	TRBV9	.	TRBJ1-2	TGTGCCAGCAGCGTAGATCCAGACTATGGCTACACCTTC	CASSVDPDYGYTF
TRBD1	TRBV7-9	many	TRBJ1-2	TGTGCCAGCAGCTTAGCGGAGACAGGGAGTGGCTACACCTTC	CASSLAETGSGYTF
.	TRBV4-1	.	TRBJ2-7	TGCGCCAGCAGCCAAAAGCAGGGCTACGAGCAGTACTTC	CASSQKQGYEQYF
.	TRBV29-1	many	TRBJ2-1	TGCAGCGTTATTGGGGCGGGATCCTACAATGAGCAGTTCTTC	CSVIGAGSYNEQFF
.	TRBV12-3/TRBV12-4	many	TRBJ1-2	TGTGCCAGCAGTTATGGCACCTATGGCTACACCTTC	CASSYGTYGYTF
.	TRBV4-1	once	TRBJ2-7	TGCGCCAGCAGCCAAAGCAGGGCCTACGAGCAGTACTTC	CASSQSRAYEQYF